This T cell receptor (beta chain) appears in the sequencing data of a study of blood T cell repertoires in COVID-19. This CDR3 is 18 amino acids long. V was pared by 1 base and J by 0 bases, with 8 bases of the junction left unmatched. CDR1 is LGHDT, CDR2 YNNKEL, per germline (reference sequence). Measured with immunoSEQ multiplex PCR; TCRdb has only the in-frame clones, and not every one. The top ten clones hold more than 1.4% of a sample with hundreds of thousands of clones, roughly 88% of them seen once. The sequenced material came from peripheral blood. V gene TRBV3-1 (or the pseudogene TRBV3-2) combines with J gene TRBJ1-2; the match to TRBD1 covers 10 bases. The TCR sequence derives from a woman aged 25 to 39 with active or convalescent COVID-19. The chain's CDR3 is CASSQVWGQGSTNYGYTF. The DNA for the CDR3 is TGTGCCAGCAGCCAAGTTTGGGGACAGGGGTCCACTAACTATGGCTACACCTTC.